This record covers a single T cell receptor (beta chain). Its cognate antigen has yet to be identified. One base away there is no much larger clone; base qualities are not given. From the cysteine through the phenylalanine, the CDR3 covers 15 amino acids. The CDR3 DNA has 45 bases and is translated from base 1. CDR1 SGHRS and CDR2 YFSETQ are derived from the germline V gene. Trimming accounts for 1 base at V and 3 bases at J, while the number of junction bases matched to no gene is 6. This record belongs to a study of beta chain features in type 1 diabetes (dated by TCRdb to about 2018). The study in broad terms: Patients and healthy donors did not differ in mean age, gender distribution, total cell number or subset yield. Whereas all 30 or so donors provided naive and central memory subsets, regulatory and stem cell-like memory subsets were isolated from just 8 patients and about 8 healthy donors. A total of roughly 98,000,000 sorted cells were examined across all samples, and RNA yield correlated strongly with the number of cells per subset. In the study, TCRB repertoires of sorted circulating CD4+ T cell subsets from recently diagnosed type 1 diabetes patients were compared with those of matched healthy donors.

Overall results and qualifications from the work: Shorter templates might have been favored by PCR, but patient and control samples were amplified and corrected together, so both groups would have been affected equally by any skew. Only small numbers of individuals were included in the HLA sub-analyses, which left unresolved whether HLA type had any influence on TCRB rearrangement. Sequencing cDNA rather than genomic DNA could over-represent highly expressing activated cells, although activation and CD3 levels did not differ between groups. Naive, central memory and regulatory TCRB repertoires appeared to be more similar among patients than among healthy donors. Patients with type 1 diabetes made fewer insertions and deleted more nucleotides at VDJ recombination sites, implying thymic rearrangement abnormalities. In all four CD4+ subsets, TCRB CDR3 length was moderately but significantly shorter in type 1 diabetes patients.

A single peripheral blood draw of about 116 mL on average was collected from each donor into heparinised tubes. A BD FACSAria II was used to sort naive, central memory, regulatory and stem cell-like memory CD4+ T cells with a panel that included CD45RO, CCR7, CD25, CD127, CD95 and CD27. All sorted populations exceeded 95% purity. PBMCs were isolated immediately by Lymphoprep density gradient centrifugation and stained directly without culture. So that batch effects would be minimized, each experiment stained and sorted samples in pairs, pairing one healthy donor with one patient. The entire amount of isolated RNA was reverse transcribed using the High Capacity cDNA Reverse Transcription Kit, so the sequenced TCRB transcripts were expressed ones. Deep immunoSEQ sequencing was applied to naive, central memory and regulatory T cell samples, giving an average of around 4 million total reads per sample. Sorted cells were lysed in RLT buffer, and RNA was extracted using DNase-treated RNeasy Micro or Mini kits according to cell number. To prevent cross-contamination, every cell subset was processed on its own, while patient and healthy donor samples were processed together. The immunoSEQ multiplex PCR was used to amplify TCRB sequences from cDNA, yielding 87-bp fragments that span the CDR3 region. Amplicons were sequenced on the Illumina HiSeq platform. The original pipeline was this. PCR bias was corrected computationally using synthetic template baselines, and reads within Hamming distance 2 were collapsed, with unmergeable singletons discarded. Reads were aligned against IMGT to assign V, D and J genes, CDR3 length and insertions or deletions at six rearrangement sites. Clonotype counts were normalized to sorted cell number within each subset before computing true diversity and Gini coefficients with the tcR R package. The overlap coefficient, calculated on TCRB nucleotide sequences, was used to measure repertoire sharing. Out-of-frame TCRB sequences from naive cells were analyzed to stand in for the pre-selection repertoire. The immuneACCESS repertoire file appears here via TCRdb, limited to in-frame rearrangements. These files lack a portion of the clones; in checked studies, under half of the deficit traces to unresolved V genes, and the cause of the others is not known. D and trimming were read from the DNA, whereas the V and J calls and clone size are those reported in that table. For this sample the table gives hundreds of thousands of clones, of which about an eighth were detected only once. Clones ranked in the top ten supply 0.03% to 0.045% of the sample.

This chain joins TRBV5-1 to TRBJ2-5, and 7 bases in between align with TRBD2. The receptor comes from a man aged 18 to 30 with type 1 diabetes. The sample consisted of naive CD4+ T cells from blood. The intended sense of this specimen's cell subset or site label: true naive CD4+ T cells. The nucleotides read TGCGCCAGCAGCTTGCTTTGGACTAGAAAAGAGACCCAGTACTTC. Its coded protein is CASSLLWTRKETQYF.